A selection of T cell receptor beta chains follows, all from one sample in a study of cytomegalovirus exposure and HLA in healthy donors. Method: immunoSEQ multiplex PCR; TCRdb's copy keeps in-frame clones and lacks some. The sample shows some 110,000 clones, approximately 16% of them seen only once. Sequencing used PBMCs. These receptors all stem from a female donor in good health and CMV-seronegative. The CDR3 runs from the conserved cysteine through the conserved F or W. D genes are given only for firm matches. Part of the rows lack a size; the others show once, few, many or a class for expanded clones.

v_call: TRBV5-5; d_call: TRBD1; clone_size: -; j_call: TRBJ1-1; cdr3_length: 14; cdr3_aa: CASSFGTGGTEAFF; cdr3_nt: TGTGCCAGCAGCTTCGGGACAGGGGGCACTGAAGCTTTCTTT
v_call: TRBV27; d_call: -; clone_size: -; j_call: TRBJ2-7; cdr3_length: 14; cdr3_aa: CASSPQGRSYEQYF; cdr3_nt: TGTGCCAGCAGTCCCCAGGGAAGGTCCTACGAGCAGTACTTC
v_call: TRBV6-5; d_call: TRBD1; clone_size: once; j_call: TRBJ1-1; cdr3_length: 13; cdr3_aa: CASSYLQGSDAFF; cdr3_nt: TGTGCCAGCAGTTACTTACAGGGGAGCGACGCTTTCTTT
v_call: TRBV2; d_call: TRBD2; clone_size: -; j_call: TRBJ2-1; cdr3_length: 15; cdr3_aa: CASSELAGVGNEQFF; cdr3_nt: TGTGCCAGCAGTGAACTAGCGGGAGTGGGCAATGAGCAGTTCTTC
v_call: TRBV28; d_call: -; clone_size: -; j_call: TRBJ1-1; cdr3_length: 14; cdr3_aa: CASSFAGVGTEAFF; cdr3_nt: TGTGCCAGCAGTTTTGCAGGGGTCGGCACTGAAGCTTTCTTT
v_call: TRBV7-8; d_call: -; clone_size: few; j_call: TRBJ1-2; cdr3_length: 16; cdr3_aa: CASSSIDLKSYYGYTF; cdr3_nt: TGTGCCAGCAGCTCCATCGACTTAAAATCATACTATGGCTACACCTTC
v_call: TRBV4-3; d_call: -; clone_size: -; j_call: TRBJ2-5; cdr3_length: 15; cdr3_aa: CASSQGDRRGETQYF; cdr3_nt: TGCGCCAGCAGCCAAGGTGACCGAAGGGGGGAGACCCAGTACTTC
v_call: TRBV4-1; d_call: -; clone_size: once; j_call: TRBJ2-3; cdr3_length: 17; cdr3_aa: CASSQPTSSRYRDTQYF; cdr3_nt: TGCGCCAGCAGCCAACCCACTAGCAGCCGTTACAGAGATACGCAGTATTTT
v_call: TRBV10-2; d_call: -; clone_size: -; j_call: TRBJ1-1; cdr3_length: 15; cdr3_aa: CASSDRDRFGVEAFF; cdr3_nt: TGCGCCAGCAGTGATCGGGATCGCTTTGGGGTAGAAGCTTTCTTT
v_call: TRBV30; d_call: TRBD1; clone_size: few; j_call: TRBJ1-1; cdr3_length: 15; cdr3_aa: CAWSVSTGMNTEAFF; cdr3_nt: TGTGCCTGGAGTGTATCGACAGGGATGAACACTGAAGCTTTCTTT
v_call: TRBV5-1; d_call: -; clone_size: -; j_call: TRBJ2-2; cdr3_length: 13; cdr3_aa: CASSFRGAGELFF; cdr3_nt: TGCGCCAGCAGCTTCAGGGGGGCCGGGGAGCTGTTTTTT
v_call: TRBV19; d_call: TRBD2; clone_size: -; j_call: TRBJ2-1; cdr3_length: 15; cdr3_aa: CASRPPGLAGAEQFF; cdr3_nt: TGTGCCAGTAGGCCTCCGGGACTAGCGGGAGCTGAGCAGTTCTTC
v_call: TRBV6-5; d_call: TRBD1; clone_size: -; j_call: TRBJ2-3; cdr3_length: 14; cdr3_aa: CASSYRTGLDTQYF; cdr3_nt: TGTGCCAGCAGTTACCGGACAGGGTTGGATACGCAGTATTTT
v_call: TRBV6-6; d_call: -; clone_size: few; j_call: TRBJ2-3; cdr3_length: 14; cdr3_aa: CASSYGGGTDTQYF; cdr3_nt: TGTGCCAGCAGTTACGGCGGGGGCACAGATACGCAGTATTTT
v_call: TRBV4-1; d_call: -; clone_size: few; j_call: TRBJ2-1; cdr3_length: 16; cdr3_aa: CASSQIGGGSYNEQFF; cdr3_nt: TGCGCCAGCAGCCAAATAGGGGGGGGTTCCTACAATGAGCAGTTCTTC
v_call: TRBV6-4; d_call: -; clone_size: few; j_call: TRBJ1-1; cdr3_length: 16; cdr3_aa: CASSPDSWSVNTEAFF; cdr3_nt: TGTGCCAGCAGTCCGGACAGTTGGTCCGTGAACACTGAAGCTTTCTTT
v_call: TRBV7-2; d_call: -; clone_size: -; j_call: TRBJ2-3; cdr3_length: 13; cdr3_aa: CASSSERRDTQYF; cdr3_nt: TGTGCCAGCAGTTCAGAGCGCCGGGATACGCAGTATTTT
v_call: TRBV5-1; d_call: -; clone_size: -; j_call: TRBJ2-1; cdr3_length: 12; cdr3_aa: CASSLTFNEQFF; cdr3_nt: TGCGCCAGCAGCTTGACTTTCAATGAGCAGTTCTTC
v_call: TRBV4-3; d_call: -; clone_size: few; j_call: TRBJ1-4; cdr3_length: 14; cdr3_aa: CASSQEWGQEKLFF; cdr3_nt: TGCGCCAGCAGCCAAGAATGGGGCCAGGAAAAACTGTTTTTT
v_call: TRBV6-5; d_call: -; clone_size: few; j_call: TRBJ2-7; cdr3_length: 13; cdr3_aa: CASSYGGQLEQYF; cdr3_nt: TGTGCCAGCAGTTACGGGGGCCAACTCGAGCAGTACTTC
v_call: TRBV5-1; d_call: -; clone_size: -; j_call: TRBJ2-7; cdr3_length: 15; cdr3_aa: CASSLEGDGSYEQYF; cdr3_nt: TGCGCCAGCAGCTTGGAGGGGGACGGATCCTACGAGCAGTACTTC
v_call: TRBV9; d_call: -; clone_size: -; j_call: TRBJ2-5; cdr3_length: 15; cdr3_aa: CASSVGSLARETQYF; cdr3_nt: TGTGCCAGCAGCGTAGGTAGCCTAGCTCGGGAGACCCAGTACTTC
v_call: TRBV9; d_call: TRBD2; clone_size: -; j_call: TRBJ2-7; cdr3_length: 16; cdr3_aa: CASSSPLAGGPYEQYF; cdr3_nt: TGTGCCAGCAGCTCCCCCTTAGCGGGAGGACCCTACGAGCAGTACTTC
v_call: TRBV7-2; d_call: -; clone_size: few; j_call: TRBJ2-1; cdr3_length: 13; cdr3_aa: CASSLASDNEQFF; cdr3_nt: TGTGCCAGCAGCTTAGCTAGTGACAATGAGCAGTTCTTC
v_call: TRBV7-2; d_call: -; clone_size: -; j_call: TRBJ2-3; cdr3_length: 14; cdr3_aa: CASSSSPELGTQYF; cdr3_nt: TGTGCCAGCAGCTCTTCGCCGGAGCTTGGTACGCAGTATTTT
v_call: TRBV30; d_call: -; clone_size: few; j_call: TRBJ1-1; cdr3_length: 12; cdr3_aa: CAWSVRGTEAFF; cdr3_nt: TGTGCCTGGAGTGTACGGGGCACTGAAGCTTTCTTT
v_call: TRBV19; d_call: TRBD1; clone_size: -; j_call: TRBJ1-2; cdr3_length: 15; cdr3_aa: CASSPQTGALYGYTF; cdr3_nt: TGTGCCAGTAGTCCCCAGACAGGGGCCCTCTATGGCTACACCTTC
v_call: TRBV13; d_call: -; clone_size: -; j_call: TRBJ2-7; cdr3_length: 14; cdr3_aa: CASSLFRFRDEQYF; cdr3_nt: TGTGCCAGCAGCTTATTTCGATTTCGCGACGAGCAGTACTTC
v_call: TRBV5-4; d_call: TRBD2; clone_size: few; j_call: TRBJ2-1; cdr3_length: 14; cdr3_aa: CASSLDGGGREQFF; cdr3_nt: TGTGCCAGCAGCTTGGATGGCGGGGGGCGGGAGCAGTTCTTC
v_call: TRBV10-3; d_call: TRBD2; clone_size: -; j_call: TRBJ2-7; cdr3_length: 16; cdr3_aa: CAISAPGERGIYEQYF; cdr3_nt: TGTGCCATCAGCGCCCCGGGCGAGCGGGGGATCTACGAGCAGTACTTC
v_call: TRBV19; d_call: TRBD1; clone_size: -; j_call: TRBJ1-2; cdr3_length: 15; cdr3_aa: CASSIGATGVSGYTF; cdr3_nt: TGTGCCAGTAGTATTGGGGCCACAGGGGTAAGTGGCTACACCTTC
v_call: TRBV5-6; d_call: -; clone_size: -; j_call: TRBJ1-2; cdr3_length: 12; cdr3_aa: CASSLQAYGYTF; cdr3_nt: TGTGCCAGCAGCTTACAGGCCTATGGCTACACCTTC
v_call: TRBV7-6; d_call: -; clone_size: -; j_call: TRBJ1-4; cdr3_length: 12; cdr3_aa: CASRTGIEKLFF; cdr3_nt: TGTGCCAGCAGAACAGGGATAGAAAAACTGTTTTTT
v_call: TRBV6-1; d_call: TRBD1; clone_size: once; j_call: TRBJ2-5; cdr3_length: 12; cdr3_aa: CASAGDRETQYF; cdr3_nt: TGTGCCAGCGCTGGGGACAGAGAGACCCAGTACTTC
v_call: TRBV6-5; d_call: -; clone_size: -; j_call: TRBJ1-5; cdr3_length: 13; cdr3_aa: CASSYSSLQPQHF; cdr3_nt: TGTGCCAGCAGTTACTCATCCCTTCAGCCCCAGCATTTT
v_call: TRBV7-6; d_call: -; clone_size: few; j_call: TRBJ2-7; cdr3_length: 15; cdr3_aa: CASSLGGGLGYEQYF; cdr3_nt: TGTGCCAGCAGCTTAGGGGGGGGCCTGGGTTACGAGCAGTACTTC
v_call: TRBV19; d_call: -; clone_size: -; j_call: TRBJ1-5; cdr3_length: 13; cdr3_aa: CASSILGSQPQHF; cdr3_nt: TGTGCCAGTAGTATCCTAGGTTCGCAGCCCCAGCATTTT
v_call: TRBV27; d_call: -; clone_size: few; j_call: TRBJ2-6; cdr3_length: 17; cdr3_aa: CASSLAGPSSGANVLTF; cdr3_nt: TGTGCCAGCAGTTTGGCGGGCCCCAGCTCTGGGGCCAACGTCCTGACTTTC
v_call: TRBV7-6; d_call: -; clone_size: few; j_call: TRBJ2-1; cdr3_length: 16; cdr3_aa: CASSLGSRAPYNEQFF; cdr3_nt: TGTGCCAGCAGCTTAGGCTCGCGGGCCCCCTACAATGAGCAGTTCTTC
v_call: TRBV7-3; d_call: -; clone_size: few; j_call: TRBJ2-1; cdr3_length: 15; cdr3_aa: CASSHLPRQDNEQFF; cdr3_nt: TGTGCCAGCAGCCACCTACCACGACAAGACAATGAGCAGTTCTTC